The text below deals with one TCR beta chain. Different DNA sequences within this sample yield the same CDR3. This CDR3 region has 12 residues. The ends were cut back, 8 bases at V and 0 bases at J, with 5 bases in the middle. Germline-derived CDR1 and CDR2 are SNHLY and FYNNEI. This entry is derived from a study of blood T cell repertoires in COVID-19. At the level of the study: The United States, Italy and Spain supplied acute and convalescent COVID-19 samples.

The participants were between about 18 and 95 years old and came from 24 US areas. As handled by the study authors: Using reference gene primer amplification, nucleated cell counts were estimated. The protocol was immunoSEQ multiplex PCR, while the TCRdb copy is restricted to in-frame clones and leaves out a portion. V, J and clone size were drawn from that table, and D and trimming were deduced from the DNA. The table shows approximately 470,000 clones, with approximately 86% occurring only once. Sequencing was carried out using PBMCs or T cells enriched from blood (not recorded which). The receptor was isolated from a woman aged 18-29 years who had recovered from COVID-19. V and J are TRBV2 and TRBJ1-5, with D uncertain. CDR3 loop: CASSPSNQPQHF. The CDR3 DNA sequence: TGTGCCAGCTCTCCTAGCAATCAGCCCCAGCATTTT.